This TCR beta chain came from a study of T-cell reconstitution after alpha-beta-depleted transplantation in children. Unique molecular identifiers were incorporated during preparation of the TCRbeta library. Using its own MiXCR run on the PCR reads, TCRdb lists one record per CDR3 protein. Of 450,000 to 600,000 distinct CDR3 sequences listed, 30% to 35% are singletons. CDR3 length: 13 residues. Germline V lookup: CDR1 SGHDN, CDR2 FVKESK. V lost 4 bases, J lost 12 bases, and 8 bases stayed unmatched. This sample comprised PBMCs from the stem cell graft donor, obtained from the stem cell graft. The source of this sequence is a human donor who donated a stem cell graft to a child with aplastic anemia. The rearrangement joins TRBV14 to TRBJ1-1; 10 positions match TRBD1. CDR3 amino acids: CASSLGQGTESFF. DNA of the CDR3: TGTGCCAGCAGCCTGGGACAGGGGACCGAATCTTTCTTT.